The present T cell receptor beta chain was sequenced within a study of glioma-infiltrating T cells after dendritic cell vaccination. Turning to the study itself: Dendritic cell vaccine was injected intradermally three times, biweekly.

The primer mix had 60 V beta and 13 J beta primers. TCRdb keeps only in-frame clones here, not all; method: immunoSEQ multiplex PCR. Of about 24,000 clones in the sample, over 85% were seen once. Regarding time point: after dendritic cell vaccination, including at tumor progression/relapse. This CDR3 is built from 18 residues. Losses at the gene ends were 0 bases for V and 4 bases for J; bases not matched to a gene: 15. In germline, CDR1 is GTSNPN, CDR2 SVGIG (reference sequence). The J gene is TRBJ2-1, the V gene TRBV30; TRBD2 agrees at 7 bases. Sequenced material: blood, taken after dendritic cell vaccination. This TCR was recovered from a human donor with glioblastoma. The CDR3, as DNA: TGTGCCTGGAGTGTGAAAATCGGGACTACCCCTTGGTACAATGAGCAGTTCTTC. It codes for CAWSVKIGTTPWYNEQFF.